These T cell receptor beta chains were read from a single sample in a study of blood T cell repertoires in COVID-19. Assay used: immunoSEQ multiplex PCR; TCRdb lists only in-frame clones, some missing. The sample holds about 240,000 clones, 86% seen once. Sequenced sample: PBMCs or T cells enriched from blood (not recorded which). The receptors were gathered from a woman in her forties with acute COVID-19. CDR3s include the opening cysteine and the closing phenylalanine or tryptophan.

V: TRBV27; J: TRBJ2-7; CDR3: CASSPRGVGYEQYF
V: TRBV4-1; J: TRBJ1-4; CDR3: CASSQGGTANEKLFF
V: TRBV6-5; J: TRBJ2-7; CDR3: CASSPGLGVYEQYF
V: TRBV9; J: TRBJ2-2; CDR3: CASSVELTNTGELFF
V: TRBV6-6; J: TRBJ2-1; CDR3: CASSRTSGRAVEGEQFF
V: TRBV3-1/TRBV3-2; J: TRBJ2-7; CDR3: CASSQGSRIGLEQYF
V: TRBV7-9; J: TRBJ2-5; CDR3: CASSIGTSGQETQYF
V: TRBV11-2; J: TRBJ2-1; CDR3: CASSLISGRARYNEQFF
V: TRBV3-1/TRBV3-2; J: TRBJ2-3; CDR3: CASSQSWLAGGDTQYF
V: TRBV18; J: TRBJ2-7; CDR3: CASSPLPLSGAWEEQYF
V: TRBV7-9; J: TRBJ2-1; CDR3: CASSPPDRGPGVIYEQFF
V: TRBV7-9; J: TRBJ2-7; CDR3: CASSLAFGVWSYEQYF
V: TRBV4-1; J: TRBJ1-3; CDR3: CASSQDEGSGNTIYF
V: TRBV6-5; J: TRBJ2-7; CDR3: CASSLQNRGRNEQYF
V: TRBV6-1; J: TRBJ2-2; CDR3: CASSERPGQIPNTGELFF
V: TRBV28; J: TRBJ2-7; CDR3: CASSRTSEYSYEQYF
V: TRBV30; J: TRBJ1-6; CDR3: CAWSGQGDSPLHF
V: TRBV2; J: TRBJ1-1; CDR3: CASRTGTGNTEAFF
V: TRBV2; J: TRBJ1-5; CDR3: CASSEPGDNQPQHF
V: TRBV4-2; J: TRBJ2-2; CDR3: CASRDTRLATNTGELFF
V: TRBV5-1; J: TRBJ1-1; CDR3: CASSFRDRGAFREAFF
V: TRBV6-5; J: TRBJ1-3; CDR3: CASSIVDSGNTIYF
V: TRBV9; J: TRBJ2-1; CDR3: CASSVGGSTYNEQFF
V: TRBV19; J: TRBJ2-1; CDR3: CASSIGLSYNEQFF
V: TRBV2; J: TRBJ2-7; CDR3: CASSDSAYEQYF
V: TRBV5-1; J: TRBJ1-2; CDR3: CASSQRTGGGYTF
V: TRBV14; J: TRBJ1-2; CDR3: CASSQETDHRIDGYTF
V: TRBV15; J: TRBJ2-7; CDR3: CATSSQGGDEQYF
V: TRBV5-1; J: TRBJ1-2; CDR3: CASSLGHSSYGYTF
V: TRBV7-6; J: TRBJ1-5; CDR3: CASSPIPWAGHNQPQHF
V: TRBV3-1/TRBV3-2; J: TRBJ1-6; CDR3: CASSQVQGVNSPLHF
V: TRBV2; J: TRBJ1-1; CDR3: CASSVSGYTEAFF